Below, one T cell receptor (beta chain) is given with its context. No antigen is known for it. The data are from a study of cytomegalovirus exposure and HLA in healthy donors. Study-wide points: Within a later analysis, the majority of CMV-associated TCR beta chains appeared HLA-restricted.

Primers included in the PCR were 60 Vbeta and 13 Jbeta primers. Method: immunoSEQ multiplex PCR; TCRdb's copy keeps in-frame clones and lacks some. This sample has approximately 75,000 clones, with around 70% found just once. CDR3 length: 16 amino acids. Trimming took 2 bases from V and 9 from J; bases not matched to a gene: 11. Germline V CDR1 and CDR2: GTSNPN, SVGIG (reference sequence). Sample: PBMCs. This chain uses TRBV30 with TRBJ1-6, with TRBD1 matching over 9 bases. The sequence derives from a man in his forties in good health and CMV-seropositive. The CDR3 region is CAWSIPLGTGLSPLHF. The CDR3 nucleotides are TGTGCCTGGAGTATCCCCTTAGGGACAGGGCTTTCACCCCTCCACTTT.